These T cell receptor beta chains were read from a single sample in a study of CD8 T cells in ankylosing spondylitis. Each CDR3 protein gets one entry after TCRdb re-called the 5' RACE reads with MiXCR. The data contain around 440,000 distinct CDR3 sequences, 15% to 20% of them singletons. Sequenced sample: blood, either unsorted or a sorted T cell fraction (not recorded which). These receptors were taken from a male donor with ankylosing spondylitis. The CDR3 runs from the conserved cysteine through the conserved F or W. The order of the fields is clone size, D gene, J gene, V gene, CDR3 DNA, CDR3 protein. A D gene is named only where the DNA matches it firmly. Clone sizes are given selectively: once, few, many, or a class where the clone is expanded.

>NA|TRBD2|TRBJ2-1|TRBV20-1
TGCAGTGCCGGACTAGCGAGAAACAATGAGCAGTTCTTC
CSAGLARNNEQFF
>many|NA|TRBJ1-1|TRBV12-3/TRBV12-4
TGTGCCAGCCTTCTATCGGACACAGCCACTGAAGCTTTCTTT
CASLLSDTATEAFF
>few|NA|TRBJ1-3|TRBV7-9
TGTGCCAGCAGCTTAGCACCGGGCAACTCTGGAAACACCATATATTTT
CASSLAPGNSGNTIYF
>NA|NA|TRBJ1-2|TRBV6-1
TGTGCCAGCAGTCTAGACCCTTTCGGTGGCTATGGCTACACCTTC
CASSLDPFGGYGYTF
>few|NA|TRBJ2-5|TRBV12-3/TRBV12-4
TGTGCCAGCACCCGGACGGCCGGAGAGACCCAGTACTTC
CASTRTAGETQYF
>NA|NA|TRBJ1-1|TRBV7-9
TGTGCCAGCACCCCGGGCGATAGCGACACTGAAGCTTTCTTT
CASTPGDSDTEAFF
>NA|TRBD1|TRBJ1-5|TRBV12-3/TRBV12-4
TGTGCCAGCAGCCTCAATACAGGGGGAAATCAGCCCCAGCATTTT
CASSLNTGGNQPQHF
>NA|NA|TRBJ2-7|TRBV7-9
TGTGCCAGCAGCTTAGGGGGGACAAGCTTTTACGAGCAGTACTTC
CASSLGGTSFYEQYF
>NA|NA|TRBJ2-3|TRBV5-1
TGCGCCAGCAGCTTGATGTCTAGCGAAGGTACAGATACGCAGTATTTT
CASSLMSSEGTDTQYF
>few|TRBD1|TRBJ1-2|TRBV7-9
TGTGCCAGCAGCCCCCCGGGACAGGGGAACTATGGCTACACCTTC
CASSPPGQGNYGYTF
>NA|TRBD1|TRBJ2-1|TRBV7-2
TGTGCCAGCAGCAACGACAGGGTGGGACGCAATGAGCAGTTCTTC
CASSNDRVGRNEQFF
>NA|NA|TRBJ1-4|TRBV11-2
TGTGCCAGCAGCACCAAAAGACAAAAAGCAACTAATGAAAAACTGTTTTTT
CASSTKRQKATNEKLFF
>NA|NA|TRBJ1-2|TRBV5-4
TGTGCCAGCAGCTTGGGCAGGGAGGTAGGCTACACCTTC
CASSLGREVGYTF
>NA|TRBD1|TRBJ2-1|TRBV5-5
TGTGCCAGCAGCTTGAGTCAGGGGGCATACAATGAGCAGTTCTTC
CASSLSQGAYNEQFF
>few|NA|TRBJ1-2|TRBV20-1
TGCAGTGCAGCGGTTAGCTATGGCTACACCTTC
CSAAVSYGYTF
>many|TRBD2|TRBJ2-2|TRBV5-1
TGCGCCAGCAGCTTAGGGCCGGCTAGCGGGAACGGGGAGCTGTTTTTT
CASSLGPASGNGELFF
>few|TRBD1|TRBJ2-5|TRBV20-1
TGCAGTGCTACCGGGACAGGGGGTAAAGAGACCCAGTACTTC
CSATGTGGKETQYF
>NA|NA|TRBJ2-2|TRBV5-1
TGCGCCAGCAGCCCCGTCGGGGCAGGGAACACCGGGGAGCTGTTTTTT
CASSPVGAGNTGELFF
>few|TRBD2|TRBJ2-3|TRBV20-1
TGCAGTGCTGGGGACTACGGACGTGCTCAGTATTTT
CSAGDYGRAQYF
>few|TRBD2|TRBJ2-3|TRBV5-1
TGCGCCAGCAGCGAGGGACTAGCGGTCACAGATACGCAGTATTTT
CASSEGLAVTDTQYF
>NA|TRBD2|TRBJ2-1|TRBV3-1
TGTGCCAGCAGCCAAGATAAAGCGGGAGTCGCCTACAATGAGCAGTTCTTC
CASSQDKAGVAYNEQFF
>NA|NA|TRBJ1-1|TRBV7-3
TGTGCCAGCAGCTTAACGCAGGGCTCTGAAGCTTTCTTT
CASSLTQGSEAFF
>few|TRBD1|TRBJ2-7|TRBV7-9
TGTGCCAGCAGCTTAGGGGATGACAGGGCGTCCTACGAGCAGTACTTC
CASSLGDDRASYEQYF
>few|TRBD1|TRBJ1-1|TRBV29-1
TGCAGCGTGGGGACAGGGAGGATCACTGAAGCTTTCTTT
CSVGTGRITEAFF
>many|TRBD1|TRBJ2-7|TRBV7-8
TGTGCCAGCAGCCCTACAGGGGCGTCCTACGAGCAGTACTTC
CASSPTGASYEQYF
>NA|TRBD1|TRBJ1-1|TRBV20-1
TGCAGTGCTAGGGAGGGGACAGGGTCAAGGGGGAACACTGAAGCTTTCTTT
CSAREGTGSRGNTEAFF
>NA|NA|TRBJ1-6|TRBV11-2
TGTGCCAGCAGCTTAGGGGGGGCACCCTCTTCCCTCCACTTT
CASSLGGAPSSLHF
>once|NA|TRBJ2-5|TRBV28
TGTGCCAGCAGTTCCGCCTGGAGGGTACCCCAGTACTTC
CASSSAWRVPQYF
>many|NA|TRBJ2-5|TRBV18
TGTGCCAGCTCACCTCCGGGGAGGGAGACCCAGTACTTC
CASSPPGRETQYF